This T cell receptor (beta chain) stems from a study of blood T cell repertoires in COVID-19. J gave up 4 bases and V 4 bases, and 7 bases lay outside the gene matches. The germline V gene encodes CDR1 SEHNR and CDR2 FQNEAQ (reference sequence). This CDR3 comprises 15 residues. Only in-frame clones appear in the TCRdb table, and some are missing; sequencing was by immunoSEQ multiplex PCR. Among around 300,000 clones listed, about nine tenths were seen once. The genes are TRBV7-9 and TRBJ2-7; 10 nucleotides match TRBD1. The sequenced sample was peripheral blood. This clonotype originated in a woman between 35 and 50 years old who had recovered from COVID-19. The CDR3 region has the DNA TGTGCCAGCAGCTACGACCCGGGACAGGGGTACGAGCAGTACTTC. It is translated as CASSYDPGQGYEQYF. The whole variable domain, remainder taken from reference TRBV7-9 and TRBJ2-7, is DTGVSQNPRHKITKRGQNVTFRCDPISEHNRLYWYRQTLGQGPEFLTYFQNEAQLEKSRLLSDRFSAERPKGSFSTLEIQRTEQGDSAMYLCASSYDPGQGYEQYFGPGTRLTVT.